Shown below are 8 T cell receptor beta chains from a single sample sequenced in a study of blood T cells in healthy people across ages. Through a sample-barcoded 5' primer and a J-beta primer mix, a second PCR was run for roughly 7 to 12 cycles. TCRdb redid the calling of the 5' RACE reads with MiXCR, one entry per CDR3 protein. The table has about 940,000 distinct CDR3 sequences, under 50% seen once. Sequences were obtained from blood. The origin of the receptors is a man younger than 45 in good health.

The chain has TRBV5-8 and TRBJ1-6, with a tentative D call TRBD1 (5 bases). The CDR3 sequence is 15 residues long. Germline V lookup: CDR1 SGHTS, CDR2 YDEGEE. V lost 2 bases and J lost 7, with 13 bases in between. The CDR3: CASSFGWGRNSPLHF. CDR3 bases: TGTGCCAGCAGCTTCGGTTGGGGGAGGAATTCACCCCTCCACTTT.

This clonotype has more than one count but fewer than ten. The gene calls are TRBV10-3 and TRBJ1-1; D remains unclear. CDR3 length equals 11 residues. Trimming shortened V by 2 bases and J by 2 bases, and 0 bases separated the two germline ends. The germline V gene encodes CDR1 ENHRY and CDR2 SYGVKD. This chain's CDR3 is CAISENTEAFF. The CDR3 DNA is TGTGCCATCAGTGAGAACACTGAAGCTTTCTTT.

This clonotype has only one observation. The genes are TRBV7-2 and TRBJ2-2; D not resolved. The CDR3 has 16 residues. V lost 5 bases, J lost 4 bases, and 17 bases lay in between. Germline V gene lookup returns CDR1 SGHTA and CDR2 FQGNSA. CDR3 loop: CASSHRTGSSTGELFF. The CDR3 bases are TGTGCCAGCAGCCACCGGACGGGCTCTAGCACCGGGGAGCTGTTTTTT.

The chain recombines TRBV24-1 with TRBJ2-7; the D gene is possibly TRBD1 (6 bases). Per the germline V gene, CDR1 is KGHDR and CDR2 is SFDVKD. The CDR3 is 15 amino acids. The germline V and J ends were trimmed by 3 bases and 1 base, with 12 bases remaining between them. The CDR3 DNA reads TGTGCCACCAGTGATCTGCAAGGGGGATCCTACGAGCAGTACTTC. Translating gives CATSDLQGGSYEQYF.

This clonotype was seen at least ten times. This rearrangement joins TRBV5-1 to TRBJ2-3; tentatively, D is TRBD1 (5 bases). This CDR3 region has 15 residues. Trimming left V 0 bases short and J 0 bases short, with 8 bases between. CDR1 and CDR2 from the germline V gene are SGHRS and YFSETQ. The CDR3 DNA sequence: TGCGCCAGCAGCTTGGCCAGGGTTAGCACAGATACGCAGTATTTT. This encodes CASSLARVSTDTQYF.

The chain employs TRBV30 and TRBJ1-2, with D uncertain. The germline V gene has CDR1 GTSNPN and CDR2 SVGIG (reference sequence). The CDR3 totals 10 residues. The ends were cut back, 5 bases at V and 5 bases at J, with 6 bases in the middle. DNA of the CDR3: TGTGCCTGGGGAATGTATGGCTACACCTTC. Amino acid sequence: CAWGMYGYTF.

This sequence joins TRBV19 and TRBJ2-3; D not resolved. Germline CDR1 and CDR2: LNHDA and SQIVND (reference sequence). The CDR3 has 11 amino acids. V was trimmed by 4 bases and J by 6 bases, leaving 5 bases between them. CDR3 protein: CASSKGDTQYF. In nucleotides, the CDR3 is TGTGCCAGTAGTAAAGGGGATACGCAGTATTTT.

V gene TRBV28 combines with J gene TRBJ2-7; D tentatively reads TRBD1 or TRBD2 (5 bases each). The CDR3 loop spans 16 amino acids. Germline V CDR1 and CDR2: MDHEN, SYDVKM. The V end lost 3 bases, the J end lost 2 bases, and 17 bases lay between the germline ends. The CDR3: CASSFPVEGPTYEQYF. In nucleotides, the CDR3 is TGTGCCAGCAGTTTTCCCGTTGAGGGGCCAACCTACGAGCAGTACTTC.